A selection of T cell receptor beta chains follows, all from one sample in a study of cytomegalovirus exposure and HLA in healthy donors. Only in-frame clones appear in the TCRdb table, and some are missing; sequencing was by immunoSEQ multiplex PCR. The sample spans about 20,000 clones; the ten largest clones claim around a fifth. Sequencing input: PBMCs. These receptors were collected from a man in his sixties in good health and CMV-seropositive. The CDR3 runs from the conserved cysteine through the conserved F or W. D genes are given only for firm matches.

cdr3_nt: TGTGCCAGTAGTATGGGGACTAGCGGCAGCCAAGAGACCCAGTACTTC; cdr3_aa: CASSMGTSGSQETQYF; j_call: TRBJ2-5; d_call: TRBD2; v_call: TRBV19
cdr3_nt: TGCGCCAGCAGCATGGGACGACGGGGCACTGAAGCTTTCTTT; cdr3_aa: CASSMGRRGTEAFF; j_call: TRBJ1-1; d_call: -; v_call: TRBV5-1
cdr3_nt: TGTGCCAGCACCCCGCGCGGACAGGGGGGCACTGAAGCTTTCTTT; cdr3_aa: CASTPRGQGGTEAFF; j_call: TRBJ1-1; d_call: TRBD1; v_call: TRBV6-1
cdr3_nt: TGTGCCAGCAGCTTGAGGCAGGGGGCAATTAATGGCTACACCTTC; cdr3_aa: CASSLRQGAINGYTF; j_call: TRBJ1-2; d_call: TRBD1; v_call: TRBV5-6
cdr3_nt: TGTGCCTGGAGTGTACAGGGGGAGATACGGGTCTTC; cdr3_aa: CAWSVQGEIRVF; j_call: TRBJ2-1; d_call: TRBD1; v_call: TRBV30
cdr3_nt: TGTGCCAGCAGCTTAGGAGTTAGCGAGACCCAGTACTTC; cdr3_aa: CASSLGVSETQYF; j_call: TRBJ2-5; d_call: -; v_call: TRBV7-2
cdr3_nt: TGTGCCAGTAGTATCGGTCGGGGGGCACTCGACAATCAGCCCCAGCATTTT; cdr3_aa: CASSIGRGALDNQPQHF; j_call: TRBJ1-5; d_call: -; v_call: TRBV19
cdr3_nt: TGTGCCTGGGTGCGGACAGGGGGCTACGAGCAGTACTTC; cdr3_aa: CAWVRTGGYEQYF; j_call: TRBJ2-7; d_call: TRBD1; v_call: TRBV30
cdr3_nt: TGTGCCAGCACTCCCCAGACAGGGAAAGAGACCCAGTACTTC; cdr3_aa: CASTPQTGKETQYF; j_call: TRBJ2-5; d_call: TRBD1; v_call: TRBV6-6
cdr3_nt: TGCGCCAGCAGATCGCCGACAGGTGCCCGGCGGTGGTTCTTC; cdr3_aa: CASRSPTGARRWFF; j_call: TRBJ2-1; d_call: -; v_call: TRBV5-1
cdr3_nt: TGTGCCAGCAGCTTGGTGGCGAACACTGAAGCTTTCTTT; cdr3_aa: CASSLVANTEAFF; j_call: TRBJ1-1; d_call: -; v_call: TRBV5-4
cdr3_nt: TGTGCCAGCTCACCCTTACGGGGGGACTTACAGCCCCAGCATTTT; cdr3_aa: CASSPLRGDLQPQHF; j_call: TRBJ1-5; d_call: -; v_call: TRBV18
cdr3_nt: TGTGCCTGGAGTGTATCACGGACTAGCCTTACCTACGAGCAGTACTTC; cdr3_aa: CAWSVSRTSLTYEQYF; j_call: TRBJ2-7; d_call: TRBD2; v_call: TRBV30
cdr3_nt: TGTGCCAGCAGCTTGGGACTAGAGGGCTACACCTTC; cdr3_aa: CASSLGLEGYTF; j_call: TRBJ1-2; d_call: -; v_call: TRBV7-2
cdr3_nt: TGTGCCAGCAGCCAAGATCGGGGGACGGGTTATGGCTACACCTTC; cdr3_aa: CASSQDRGTGYGYTF; j_call: TRBJ1-2; d_call: -; v_call: TRBV4-2
cdr3_nt: TGCAGCGTTGAGCCTAGCGGGAGTGGGGGAGAGACCCAGTACTTC; cdr3_aa: CSVEPSGSGGETQYF; j_call: TRBJ2-5; d_call: TRBD2; v_call: TRBV29-1
cdr3_nt: TGTGCCAGTAGCCCCGGACAGTATTCGAACACTGAAGCTTTCTTT; cdr3_aa: CASSPGQYSNTEAFF; j_call: TRBJ1-1; d_call: -; v_call: TRBV19
cdr3_nt: TGTGCCAGCAGCCCGCTGGGGGGTGGCTCTGGAAACACCATATATTTT; cdr3_aa: CASSPLGGGSGNTIYF; j_call: TRBJ1-3; d_call: -; v_call: TRBV7-6
cdr3_nt: TGCGCCAGCAGTCCTATTTCCAGTCGCGGGACCAGCTCTGGGGCCAACGTCCTGACTTTC; cdr3_aa: CASSPISSRGTSSGANVLTF; j_call: TRBJ2-6; d_call: -; v_call: TRBV4-1
cdr3_nt: TGTGCCAGCAGCCAAGAAAGTCTGGGGGGGAACACTGAAGCTTTCTTT; cdr3_aa: CASSQESLGGNTEAFF; j_call: TRBJ1-1; d_call: -; v_call: TRBV4-2
cdr3_nt: TGCGCCAGCAGCCAAGAAAGGGTGACTAGCGACTACAATGAGCAGTTCTTC; cdr3_aa: CASSQERVTSDYNEQFF; j_call: TRBJ2-1; d_call: TRBD2; v_call: TRBV4-1
cdr3_nt: TGTGCCAGGGGGGGCAGGGGGTTTACCGGGGAGCTGTTTTTT; cdr3_aa: CARGGRGFTGELFF; j_call: TRBJ2-2; d_call: -; v_call: TRBV7-9
cdr3_nt: TGTGCCAGTTCCCGGGACTTCTATGGCTACACCTTC; cdr3_aa: CASSRDFYGYTF; j_call: TRBJ1-2; d_call: -; v_call: TRBV25-1
cdr3_nt: TGTGCCACGACCGGGACAGCCAACACTGAAGCTTTCTTT; cdr3_aa: CATTGTANTEAFF; j_call: TRBJ1-1; d_call: TRBD1; v_call: TRBV2
cdr3_nt: TGTGCCAGCAGCGTAGGAATAGGACAGGGGGTATTCGAGCAGTACTTC; cdr3_aa: CASSVGIGQGVFEQYF; j_call: TRBJ2-7; d_call: TRBD1; v_call: TRBV9
cdr3_nt: TGTGCCAGCTCACCAGGCCAGGCTTCTAATCAGCCCCAGCATTTT; cdr3_aa: CASSPGQASNQPQHF; j_call: TRBJ1-5; d_call: -; v_call: TRBV18
cdr3_nt: TGTGCCACCAGCAGAGATTTAGAGAACACTGAAGCTTTCTTT; cdr3_aa: CATSRDLENTEAFF; j_call: TRBJ1-1; d_call: -; v_call: TRBV15
cdr3_nt: TGTGCCAGCAGTTACAATGCGGTTAGCTCCTACGAGCAGTACTTC; cdr3_aa: CASSYNAVSSYEQYF; j_call: TRBJ2-7; d_call: -; v_call: TRBV6-5
cdr3_nt: TGTGCCAGCTCACCATCAGCTGGCGGAGAGACCCAGTACTTC; cdr3_aa: CASSPSAGGETQYF; j_call: TRBJ2-5; d_call: -; v_call: TRBV18
cdr3_nt: TGTGCCAGCAGCTTAGTCTTGTTGGGGGGAGGCTCCGACAATGAGCAGTTCTTC; cdr3_aa: CASSLVLLGGGSDNEQFF; j_call: TRBJ2-1; d_call: -; v_call: TRBV7-2
cdr3_nt: TGCGCCAGCAGCTTGGGGCCACAGGGGGTCAACACTGAAGCTTTCTTT; cdr3_aa: CASSLGPQGVNTEAFF; j_call: TRBJ1-1; d_call: TRBD1; v_call: TRBV5-1
cdr3_nt: TGTGCCACCGGAACCGCAACCCAGGGGACGCAGTATTTT; cdr3_aa: CATGTATQGTQYF; j_call: TRBJ2-3; d_call: -; v_call: TRBV10-3
cdr3_nt: TGTGCCAGCAGGGGGCAGGTTGGCCGCACTAATGAAAAACTGTTTTTT; cdr3_aa: CASRGQVGRTNEKLFF; j_call: TRBJ1-4; d_call: -; v_call: TRBV4-2
cdr3_nt: TGCGCCAGCAGTGAGGGACAGGTAGTCGATGAGCAGTTCTTC; cdr3_aa: CASSEGQVVDEQFF; j_call: TRBJ2-1; d_call: TRBD1; v_call: TRBV10-2
cdr3_nt: TGTGCCAGCTCACCGAGACAGGGGGAGCTGTTTTTT; cdr3_aa: CASSPRQGELFF; j_call: TRBJ2-2; d_call: -; v_call: TRBV18
cdr3_nt: TGTGCCAGCAGCTTGGAAAGGGGCACCTACGAGCAGTACTTC; cdr3_aa: CASSLERGTYEQYF; j_call: TRBJ2-7; d_call: -; v_call: TRBV7-9
cdr3_nt: TGTGCCAGCAGCTTAGGGACAGGGGTTTACGAGCAGTACTTC; cdr3_aa: CASSLGTGVYEQYF; j_call: TRBJ2-7; d_call: TRBD1; v_call: TRBV11-2
cdr3_nt: TGCGCCAGCAGCTTAGACTGGGGACTAGCCAACACCGGGGAGCTGTTTTTT; cdr3_aa: CASSLDWGLANTGELFF; j_call: TRBJ2-2; d_call: TRBD2; v_call: TRBV5-1
cdr3_nt: TGTGCCTGGAACCGGGACAGCAAAGAGACCCAGTACTTC; cdr3_aa: CAWNRDSKETQYF; j_call: TRBJ2-5; d_call: TRBD1; v_call: TRBV30
cdr3_nt: TGCGCCAGCAGCTTGGGGGGGCCATCTCCCAAGGAGCAGTTCTTC; cdr3_aa: CASSLGGPSPKEQFF; j_call: TRBJ2-1; d_call: -; v_call: TRBV5-1
cdr3_nt: TGTGCCAGCAGTTCTACTAGCGGGGGTACGCGCGGGGAGTTCTTC; cdr3_aa: CASSSTSGGTRGEFF; j_call: TRBJ2-1; d_call: TRBD2; v_call: TRBV27
cdr3_nt: TGCGCCAGCAGCCGGACTAGCGGGAGTGCCTACGAGCAGTACTTC; cdr3_aa: CASSRTSGSAYEQYF; j_call: TRBJ2-7; d_call: TRBD2; v_call: TRBV4-1
cdr3_nt: TGTGCCAGCAGCCCCAAACTAGCAGCCGCCTACGAGCAGTACTTC; cdr3_aa: CASSPKLAAAYEQYF; j_call: TRBJ2-7; d_call: -; v_call: TRBV11-3
cdr3_nt: TGTGCCAGCAGCGGTACAGGGGCTTGGGACTATGGCTACACCTTC; cdr3_aa: CASSGTGAWDYGYTF; j_call: TRBJ1-2; d_call: TRBD1; v_call: TRBV9
cdr3_nt: TGTGCCAGCAGCTTAGAACAGGGGGCGCATGGCAATCAGCCCCAGCATTTT; cdr3_aa: CASSLEQGAHGNQPQHF; j_call: TRBJ1-5; d_call: TRBD1; v_call: TRBV7-9
cdr3_nt: TGTGCCTGGAGTGTACTAAATTCAAGGCCCCAGCATTTT; cdr3_aa: CAWSVLNSRPQHF; j_call: TRBJ1-5; d_call: -; v_call: TRBV30
cdr3_nt: TGCAGCGGGGTAGCGGGAGGTCCTTTAGATACGCAGTATTTT; cdr3_aa: CSGVAGGPLDTQYF; j_call: TRBJ2-3; d_call: TRBD2; v_call: TRBV29-1
cdr3_nt: TGCGCCAGCCGCTCCGTAGGGGGAAAGACCCAGTACTTC; cdr3_aa: CASRSVGGKTQYF; j_call: TRBJ2-5; d_call: -; v_call: TRBV5-1
cdr3_nt: TGTGCCAGCAGCTTGACATTTAGCAATCAGCCCCAGCATTTT; cdr3_aa: CASSLTFSNQPQHF; j_call: TRBJ1-5; d_call: -; v_call: TRBV5-8
cdr3_nt: TGTGCCAGCAGGGAAGGCCTGGGAGGTCAGCCCCAGCATTTT; cdr3_aa: CASREGLGGQPQHF; j_call: TRBJ1-5; d_call: -; v_call: TRBV2
cdr3_nt: TGTGCCAGTAGTATAAGGTACAGGGAGACCCGCAGTCAGCCCCAGCATTTT; cdr3_aa: CASSIRYRETRSQPQHF; j_call: TRBJ1-5; d_call: -; v_call: TRBV19